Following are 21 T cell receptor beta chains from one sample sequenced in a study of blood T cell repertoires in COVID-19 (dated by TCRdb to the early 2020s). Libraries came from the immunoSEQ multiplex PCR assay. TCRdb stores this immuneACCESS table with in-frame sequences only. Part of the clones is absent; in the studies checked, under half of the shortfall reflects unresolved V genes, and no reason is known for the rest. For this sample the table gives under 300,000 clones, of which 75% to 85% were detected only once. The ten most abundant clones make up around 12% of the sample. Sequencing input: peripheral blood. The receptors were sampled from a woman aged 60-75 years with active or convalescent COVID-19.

The CDR3 region has the DNA TGTGCCAGCTCACCAGATCCGGTCGTCTATGGCTACACCTTC. It is translated as CASSPDPVVYGYTF. The V and J genes are TRBV18 and TRBJ1-2; no clear D gene. Germline assignment: CDR1 KGHSH and CDR2 LQKENI. This CDR3 is 14 amino acids long. V dropped 2 bases and J dropped 4 bases, with 11 bases sitting between them.

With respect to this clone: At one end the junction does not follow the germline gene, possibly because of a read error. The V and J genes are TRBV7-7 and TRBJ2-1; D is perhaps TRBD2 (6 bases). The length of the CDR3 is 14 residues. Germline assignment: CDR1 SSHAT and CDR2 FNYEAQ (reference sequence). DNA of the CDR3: TGTGCTAGCAGCTTGGGGGGTAGTTCGAATGAGCAGTTCTTC. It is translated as CASSLGGSSNEQFF.

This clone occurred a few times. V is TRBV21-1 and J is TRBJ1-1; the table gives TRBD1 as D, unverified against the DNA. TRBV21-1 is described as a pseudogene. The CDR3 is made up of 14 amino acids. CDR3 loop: CASSHGDRFTEAFF. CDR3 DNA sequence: TGTGCCAGCAGCCACGGGGACAGGTTCACTGAAGCTTTCTTT.

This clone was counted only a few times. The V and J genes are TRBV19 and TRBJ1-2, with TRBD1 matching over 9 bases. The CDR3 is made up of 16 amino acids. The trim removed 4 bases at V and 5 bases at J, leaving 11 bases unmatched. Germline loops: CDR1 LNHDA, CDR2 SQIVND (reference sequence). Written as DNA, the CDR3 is TGTGCCAGTAGTAAACCCACTACCGGACAGGGGTATGGCTACACCTTC. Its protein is CASSKPTTGQGYGYTF.

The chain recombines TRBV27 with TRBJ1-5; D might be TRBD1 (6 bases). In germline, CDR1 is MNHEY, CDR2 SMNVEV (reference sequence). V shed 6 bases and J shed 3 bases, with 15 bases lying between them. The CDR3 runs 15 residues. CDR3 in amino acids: CASSPSTGLNQPQHF. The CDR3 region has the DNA TGTGCCAGCAGCCCATCTACAGGGCTCAATCAGCCCCAGCATTTT.

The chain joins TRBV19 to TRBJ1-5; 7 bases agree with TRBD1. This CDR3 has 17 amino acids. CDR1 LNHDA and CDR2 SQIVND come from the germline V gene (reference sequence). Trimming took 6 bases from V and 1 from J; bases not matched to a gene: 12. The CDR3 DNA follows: TGTGCCAGTAGCACTCACAGGGGAGTAGTCAGCAATCAGCCCCAGCATTTT. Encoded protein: CASSTHRGVVSNQPQHF.

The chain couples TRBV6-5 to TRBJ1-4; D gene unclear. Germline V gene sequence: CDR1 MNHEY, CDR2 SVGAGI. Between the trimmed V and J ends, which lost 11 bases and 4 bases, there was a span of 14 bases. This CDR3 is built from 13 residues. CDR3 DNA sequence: TGTGCCTCGGGAGCTACCCTTAATGAAAAACTGTTTTTT. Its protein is CASGATLNEKLFF.

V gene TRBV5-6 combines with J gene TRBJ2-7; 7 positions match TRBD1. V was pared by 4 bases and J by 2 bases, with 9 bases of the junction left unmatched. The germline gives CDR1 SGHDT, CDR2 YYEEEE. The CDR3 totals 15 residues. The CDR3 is CASSLAPGQAYEQYF. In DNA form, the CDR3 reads TGTGCCAGCAGCCTGGCCCCCGGACAGGCCTACGAGCAGTACTTC.

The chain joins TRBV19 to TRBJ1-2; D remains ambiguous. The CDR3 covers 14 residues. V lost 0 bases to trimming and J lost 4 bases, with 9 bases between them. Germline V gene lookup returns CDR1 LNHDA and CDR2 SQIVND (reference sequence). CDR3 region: CASSIEVEGYGYTF. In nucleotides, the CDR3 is TGTGCCAGTAGTATAGAAGTGGAGGGCTATGGCTACACCTTC.

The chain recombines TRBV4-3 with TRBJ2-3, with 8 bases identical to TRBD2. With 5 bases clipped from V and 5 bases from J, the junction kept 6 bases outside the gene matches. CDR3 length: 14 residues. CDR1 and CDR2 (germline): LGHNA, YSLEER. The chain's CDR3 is CASSSRREGDTQYF. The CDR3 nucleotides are TGCGCCAGCAGCTCCCGTCGGGAGGGAGATACGCAGTATTTT.

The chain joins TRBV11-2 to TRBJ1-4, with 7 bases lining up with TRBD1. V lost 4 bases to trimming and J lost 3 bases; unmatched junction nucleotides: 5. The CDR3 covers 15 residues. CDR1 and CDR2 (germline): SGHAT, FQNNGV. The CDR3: CASSYYRGSNEKLFF. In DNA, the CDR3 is TGTGCCAGCAGCTATTACAGGGGTTCTAATGAAAAACTGTTTTTT.

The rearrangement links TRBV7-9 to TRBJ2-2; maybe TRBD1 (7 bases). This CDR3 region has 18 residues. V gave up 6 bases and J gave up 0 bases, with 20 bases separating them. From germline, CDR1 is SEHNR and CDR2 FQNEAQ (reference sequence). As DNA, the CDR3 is TGTGCCAGCAGAACCTCGAAGGGGGGACAGCCGAACACCGGGGAGCTGTTTTTT. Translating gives CASRTSKGGQPNTGELFF. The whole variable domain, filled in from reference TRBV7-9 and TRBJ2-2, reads DTGVSQNPRHKITKRGQNVTFRCDPISEHNRLYWYRQTLGQGPEFLTYFQNEAQLEKSRLLSDRFSAERPKGSFSTLEIQRTEQGDSAMYLCASRTSKGGQPNTGELFFGEGSRLTVL.

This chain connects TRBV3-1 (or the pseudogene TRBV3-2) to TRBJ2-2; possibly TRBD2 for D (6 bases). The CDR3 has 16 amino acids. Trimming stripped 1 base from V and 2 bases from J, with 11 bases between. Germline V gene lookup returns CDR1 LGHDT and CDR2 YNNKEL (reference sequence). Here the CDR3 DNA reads TGTGCCAGCAGCCAAGTGGGGGGAGTCAACACCGGGGAGCTGTTTTTT. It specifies CASSQVGGVNTGELFF.

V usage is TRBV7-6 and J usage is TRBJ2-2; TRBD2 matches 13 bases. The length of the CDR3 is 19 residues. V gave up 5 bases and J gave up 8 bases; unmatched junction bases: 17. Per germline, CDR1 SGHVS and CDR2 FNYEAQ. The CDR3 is CASSPRPRTSGGARGELFF. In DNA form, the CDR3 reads TGTGCCAGCAGCCCTCGACCCCGTACTAGCGGGGGGGCTCGTGGGGAGCTGTTTTTT.

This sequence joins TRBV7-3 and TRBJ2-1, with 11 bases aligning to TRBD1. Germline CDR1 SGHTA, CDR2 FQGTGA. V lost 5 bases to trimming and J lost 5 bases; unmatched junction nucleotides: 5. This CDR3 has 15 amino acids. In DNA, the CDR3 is TGTGCCAGCAGCCCACGGGGACAGGGGGACAATGAGCAGTTCTTC. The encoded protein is CASSPRGQGDNEQFF.

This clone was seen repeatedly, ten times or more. CDR3 nucleotide sequence: TGTGCCAGCAGCACCAGCGGGGGAAATGGAGATACGCAGTATTTT. It translates to CASSTSGGNGDTQYF. The V call is TRBV5-4, the J call TRBJ2-3, with 8 positions matching TRBD2. The length of the CDR3 is 15 residues. V lost 4 bases, J lost 5 bases, and 9 bases stayed unmatched. Germline V gives CDR1 SGHNT, CDR2 YYREEE (reference sequence).

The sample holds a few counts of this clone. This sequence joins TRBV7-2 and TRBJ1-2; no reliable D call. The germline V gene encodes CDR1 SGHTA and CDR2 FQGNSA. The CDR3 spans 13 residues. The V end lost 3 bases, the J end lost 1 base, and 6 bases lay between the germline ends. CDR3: CASSFIGNYGYTF. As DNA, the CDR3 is TGTGCCAGCAGCTTTATCGGTAACTATGGCTACACCTTC.

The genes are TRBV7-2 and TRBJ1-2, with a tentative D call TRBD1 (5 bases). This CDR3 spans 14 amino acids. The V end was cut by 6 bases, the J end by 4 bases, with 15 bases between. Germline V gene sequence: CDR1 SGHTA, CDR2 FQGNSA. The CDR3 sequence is CASRVGTGIYGYTF. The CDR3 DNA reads TGTGCCAGCAGGGTTGGGACTGGGATCTATGGCTACACCTTC.

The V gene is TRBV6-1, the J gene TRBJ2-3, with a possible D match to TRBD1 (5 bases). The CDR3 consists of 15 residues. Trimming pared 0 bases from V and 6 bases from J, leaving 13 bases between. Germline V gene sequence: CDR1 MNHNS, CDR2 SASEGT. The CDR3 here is CASSEALGRADTQYF. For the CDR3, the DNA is TGTGCCAGCAGTGAAGCGCTGGGCAGGGCGGATACGCAGTATTTT.

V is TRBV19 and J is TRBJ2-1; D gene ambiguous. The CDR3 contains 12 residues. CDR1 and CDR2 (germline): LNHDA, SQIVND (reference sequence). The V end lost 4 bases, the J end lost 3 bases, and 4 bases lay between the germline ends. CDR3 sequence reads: CASSTLYNEQFF. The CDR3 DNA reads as TGTGCCAGTAGTACCCTCTACAATGAGCAGTTCTTC.

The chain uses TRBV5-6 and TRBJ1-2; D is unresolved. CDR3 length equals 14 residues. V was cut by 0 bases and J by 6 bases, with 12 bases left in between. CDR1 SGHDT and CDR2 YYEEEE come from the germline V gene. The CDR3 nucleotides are TGTGCCAGCAGCTTGGGTTACGGTATCCATGGCTACACCTTC. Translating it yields CASSLGYGIHGYTF.